These 13 T cell receptor beta chains were all obtained from the same sample, sequenced in a study of blood T cell repertoires in COVID-19. Assay: immunoSEQ multiplex PCR; the TCRdb copy retains only in-frame clones and omits some. The sample lists about 230,000 clones, around 92% occurring once. Sequencing used PBMCs or T cells enriched from blood (not recorded which). These receptors were obtained from a woman between 25 and 40 years old with acute COVID-19.

This clone has a handful of counts. This specimen includes other DNA sequences encoding the same CDR3. This chain joins TRBV12-3 or TRBV12-4 and TRBJ1-1, with a possible D match to TRBD1 (6 bases). Trimming left V 6 bases short and J 1 base short, with 9 bases between. The CDR3 is 13 residues long. DNA for the CDR3: TGTGCCAGCAGCCTGGGACAGAACACTGAAGCTTTCTTT. Protein sequence: CASSLGQNTEAFF.

This clone was observed a handful of times. The J gene is TRBJ2-7, the V gene TRBV5-1; D might be TRBD2 (5 bases). The CDR3 totals 14 residues. The V gene's germline CDR1 is SGHRS and CDR2 YFSETQ. Trimming shortened V by 3 bases and J by 3 bases, and 13 bases separated the two germline ends. CDR3 protein: CASSYTGVFYEQYF. The DNA for the CDR3 is TGCGCCAGCAGCTATACCGGGGTCTTCTACGAGCAGTACTTC.

The count of this clone is one. The V gene is TRBV6-5, the J gene TRBJ2-6, with D possibly being TRBD2 (5 bases). V dropped 0 bases and J dropped 4 bases, with 10 bases sitting between them. The V gene's germline CDR1 is MNHEY and CDR2 SVGAGI. The CDR3 totals 16 residues. CDR3 amino acids: CASSYSRVTGANVLTF. CDR3 nucleotides: TGTGCCAGCAGTTACTCGAGGGTTACGGGGGCCAACGTCCTGACTTTC.

This chain links TRBV19 with TRBJ2-5; maybe TRBD2 (5 bases). Germline values: CDR1 LNHDA, CDR2 SQIVND (reference sequence). This CDR3 comprises 13 residues. The V and J ends lost 8 bases and 7 bases respectively, with 17 bases between them. DNA for the CDR3: TGTGCCAGTTCCCGATCCCAACGGGGGACCCAGTACTTC. This translates into CASSRSQRGTQYF.

The genes are TRBV6-5 and TRBJ1-2; TRBD1 agrees at 7 bases. Unmatched junction bases numbered 6, after V lost 6 bases and J lost 5 bases. CDR1 is MNHEY, CDR2 SVGAGI, per germline. The CDR3 sequence is 13 residues long. For the CDR3, the DNA is TGTGCCAGCAGCCAGGGACAGACTTATGGCTACACCTTC. Amino acid sequence: CASSQGQTYGYTF.

The J gene is TRBJ1-1, the V gene TRBV19; D unclear. CDR1 is LNHDA and CDR2 is SQIVND in the germline V gene (reference sequence). The length of the CDR3 is 12 residues. The V end was cut by 2 bases, the J end by 7 bases, with 8 bases between. The CDR3: CASSIFPREAFF. The CDR3 nucleotides are TGTGCCAGTAGTATATTTCCCCGTGAAGCTTTCTTT.

The V and J genes are TRBV4-3 and TRBJ1-1; D is perhaps TRBD1 (6 bases). From germline, CDR1 is LGHNA and CDR2 YSLEER. Trimming took 3 bases from V and 1 from J, leaving 12 bases between them. This CDR3 has 15 residues. CDR3 nucleotides: TGCGCCAGCAGCCAGACCGGGACACCGAACACTGAAGCTTTCTTT. Its protein product is CASSQTGTPNTEAFF.

The rearrangement joins TRBV5-6 to TRBJ1-5, with D uncertain. CDR1 is SGHDT, CDR2 YYEEEE, per germline. The CDR3 has 15 amino acids. The V end lost 4 bases, the J end lost 9 bases, and 20 bases lay between the germline ends. The CDR3 spells CASSKGGGSTWPQHF. The CDR3 bases are TGTGCCAGCAGCAAGGGCGGAGGCAGCACATGGCCCCAGCATTTT.

This chain links TRBV7-9 with TRBJ2-7; 12 bases map to TRBD1. The germline V gene has CDR1 SEHNR and CDR2 FQNEAQ (reference sequence). V shed 4 bases, J shed 4 bases, and the junction held 5 bases outside the gene matches. The CDR3 length is 15 residues. This CDR3 reads CASSSGTGGAYEQYF. CDR3 nucleotide sequence: TGTGCCAGCAGCTCCGGGACAGGGGGCGCTTACGAGCAGTACTTC. Drawing the rest from reference TRBV7-9 and TRBJ2-7, the complete variable domain is DTGVSQNPRHKITKRGQNVTFRCDPISEHNRLYWYRQTLGQGPEFLTYFQNEAQLEKSRLLSDRFSAERPKGSFSTLEIQRTEQGDSAMYLCASSSGTGGAYEQYFGPGTRLTVT.

J is TRBJ1-1 and V is TRBV19; D is undetermined. This CDR3 comprises 13 residues. Trimming cost V 7 bases and J 2 bases, with 11 bases left between them. CDR1 LNHDA and CDR2 SQIVND come from the germline V gene (reference sequence). The CDR3 is CASTRYSNTEAFF. As DNA, the CDR3 is TGTGCCAGTACCCGATACAGTAACACTGAAGCTTTCTTT.

The chain carries TRBV19 and TRBJ2-6, with a possible D match to TRBD1 (6 bases). This CDR3 is built from 16 residues. The germline V gene has CDR1 LNHDA and CDR2 SQIVND (reference sequence). Trimming took off 4 bases at V and 0 bases at J, with 10 bases between the two ends. CDR3 amino acids: CASSKGGSSGANVLTF. Here the CDR3 DNA reads TGTGCCAGTAGTAAAGGGGGATCCTCTGGGGCCAACGTCCTGACTTTC.

The chain carries TRBV6-5 and TRBJ2-7; the D gene is possibly TRBD1 (6 bases). From germline, CDR1 is MNHEY and CDR2 SVGAGI. V lost 4 bases, J lost 0 bases, and 13 bases lay in between. CDR3 size: 15 residues. The CDR3 nucleotides read TGTGCCAGCAGTTTAAGAACAGGGAGCTCCTACGAGCAGTACTTC. It translates to CASSLRTGSSYEQYF.

The chain couples TRBV7-9 to TRBJ1-1; 7 bases fit TRBD1. The CDR3 extends over 16 amino acids. Germline CDR1 SEHNR, CDR2 FQNEAQ (reference sequence). The V segment lost 5 bases and the J segment 2 bases; nucleotides outside the gene matches: 11. CDR3 amino acids: CASSLPAGGGNTEAFF. The CDR3 bases are TGTGCCAGCAGCCTGCCTGCAGGGGGAGGAAACACTGAAGCTTTCTTT.